This is a list of T cell receptor beta chains from one sample in a study of T cell repertoires in cytomegalovirus infection. TCRdb used MiXCR to reprocess the reads, holding one entry per CDR3 protein. The sample consists of about 360,000 distinct CDR3 sequences, 15% to 20% of them appearing once. Material for sequencing was PBMCs. The receptors stem from a human donor in good health (CMV status not recorded). Some clones in this sample may be carry-over from other donors' samples. Both conserved end residues are part of each CDR3.

v_call	j_call	cdr3_length	cdr3_aa
TRBV12-3/TRBV12-4	TRBJ2-1	12	CASNSEYNEQFF
TRBV28	TRBJ1-5	15	CASSLSRRGAWPQHF
TRBV5-4	TRBJ2-5	14	CASSLKQIQETQYF
TRBV28	TRBJ1-5	16	CASRGRLTGKHQPQHF
TRBV11-2	TRBJ2-5	15	CASSLGSGRLETQYF
TRBV7-6	TRBJ2-7	16	CASSLFGGAGDYEQYF
TRBV29-1	TRBJ2-3	11	CSISQGDTQYF
TRBV7-2	TRBJ1-2	15	CASIPDRLTRQGYTF
TRBV7-2	TRBJ2-1	14	CASSLGRGSNEQFF
TRBV7-2	TRBJ2-3	15	CASSPGTLSTDTQYF
TRBV12-3/TRBV12-4	TRBJ1-1	16	CASSLGWGPWGTEAFF
TRBV6-2/TRBV6-3	TRBJ2-3	14	CASSYMRVADTQYF
TRBV12-3/TRBV12-4	TRBJ2-3	13	CASSLAAWDTQYF
TRBV7-2	TRBJ2-3	15	CASSQRLAEADTQYF
TRBV5-5	TRBJ1-2	14	CACSSQGPNYGYTF
TRBV7-2	TRBJ1-1	15	CASSLGGNMNTEAFF
TRBV11-3	TRBJ1-1	14	CASSSRGWTGEAFF
TRBV5-6	TRBJ2-3	15	CASSGGYYGTDTQYF
TRBV7-6	TRBJ2-5	13	CASSVTRWETQYF
TRBV10-3	TRBJ1-3	16	CAISDLIGTSGNTIYF
TRBV4-3	TRBJ1-2	15	CASSQDRTARYGYTF
TRBV12-3/TRBV12-4	TRBJ2-7	13	CASSYRGTRFQGF
TRBV11-2	TRBJ2-7	13	CASSPQGDYEQYF
TRBV18	TRBJ2-5	15	CASSPLLAGQETQYF
TRBV12-3/TRBV12-4	TRBJ2-3	14	CASSLGTRQGTQYF
TRBV7-2	TRBJ1-1	14	CASSLVQGNTEAFF
TRBV30	TRBJ1-3	13	CAVQITSGNTIYF
TRBV7-6	TRBJ1-4	16	CASSVFAGTDNEKLFF
TRBV7-6	TRBJ1-1	12	CASSPGQFGAFF